Presented here are 19 T cell receptor beta chains from one specimen sequenced in a study of blood T cell repertoires in COVID-19. Clones were read by immunoSEQ multiplex PCR, and TCRdb kept only the in-frame ones, dropping some. The table includes a few hundred thousand clones, roughly 90% detected once. The sequencing input was PBMCs or T cells enriched from blood (not recorded which). The receptors were gathered from a woman aged 45-65 years in a cohort exposed to, infected with or recovered from COVID-19 (not recorded which).

The chain employs TRBV19 and TRBJ1-6, with D perhaps TRBD1 (6 bases). Looked up from germline, CDR1 is LNHDA and CDR2 is SQIVND (reference sequence). The CDR3 covers 14 residues. V was pared by 7 bases and J by 7 bases, with 14 bases between. The CDR3 sequence is CASNSQGGNSPLHF. In DNA form, the CDR3 reads TGTGCCAGTAATTCACAGGGCGGGAATTCACCCCTCCACTTT.

The gene calls are TRBV7-3 and TRBJ2-1; D is unclear. Germline CDR1 reads SGHTA; CDR2 reads FQGTGA. The CDR3 contains 13 residues. Trimming took 4 bases from V and 10 from J, leaving 14 bases between them. This CDR3 is CASSYQAAGEQFF. CDR3 bases: TGTGCCAGCAGCTATCAGGCCGCCGGAGAGCAGTTCTTC.

The CDR3 loop reads CASSESARLSPLHF. CDR3 nucleotides: TGTGCCAGCAGTGAATCGGCCAGGCTTTCACCCCTCCACTTT. The chain carries TRBV2 and TRBJ1-6; D ambiguous. Trimming took off 2 bases at V and 9 bases at J, with 11 bases between the two ends. The CDR3 spans 14 residues. Germline lookup yields CDR1 SNHLY and CDR2 FYNNEI.

This clone was counted between two and nine times. The chain combines TRBV7-2 with TRBJ1-1; unclear D gene. V was trimmed by 2 bases and J by 6 bases, leaving 13 bases between them. This CDR3 spans 14 amino acids. Germline lookup yields CDR1 SGHTA and CDR2 FQGNSA. The CDR3 is CASSLTAGEAEAFF. CDR3 in DNA: TGTGCCAGCAGCTTAACGGCGGGAGAAGCTGAAGCTTTCTTT.

This rearrangement joins TRBV5-4 to TRBJ1-6, with 7 positions matching TRBD1. J lost 4 bases, V lost 4 bases, and 5 bases had no gene match. The germline CDR1 and CDR2 sequences are SGHNT and YYREEE (reference sequence). This CDR3 spans 15 amino acids. CDR3 protein: CASSPGTEYNSPLHF. The CDR3 nucleotides read TGTGCCAGCAGCCCGGGGACAGAATATAATTCACCCCTCCACTTT. Looking up the rest from reference TRBV5-4 and TRBJ1-6 gives the full variable domain: ETGVTQSPTHLIKTRGQQVTLRCSSQSGHNTVSWYQQALGQGPQFIFQYYREEENGRGNFPPRFSGLQFPNYSSELNVNALELDDSALYLCASSPGTEYNSPLHFGNGTRLTVT.

This clone was recorded only once. The CDR3, as DNA: TGCGCCAGCAGTGATCAGGGGGAGGATCAGCCCCAGCATTTT. It specifies CASSDQGEDQPQHF. The chain recombines TRBV10-2 with TRBJ1-5; TRBD1 matches at 7 bases. Trimming cost V 3 bases and J 5 bases; bases outside gene matches: 4. The CDR3 is 14 residues long. Germline lookup yields CDR1 WSHSY and CDR2 SAAADI.

This clone was seen once. The chain couples TRBV18 to TRBJ2-6; no clear D gene. Trimming took off 4 bases at V and 0 bases at J, with 10 bases between the two ends. This CDR3 is 16 amino acids long. The germline V gene has CDR1 KGHSH and CDR2 LQKENI. CDR3 sequence: CASSHSQPSGANVLTF. CDR3 nucleotide sequence: TGTGCCAGCTCACACTCACAGCCCTCTGGGGCCAACGTCCTGACTTTC.

The chain links TRBV2 to TRBJ1-2, with 7 bases matching TRBD1. V trimming: 6 bases; J trimming: 3 bases; junction bases outside the gene matches: 7. Germline CDR1 and CDR2: SNHLY and FYNNEI. This CDR3 contains 14 residues. CDR3 nucleotides: TGTGCCAGCAGGTCGAGGACAGGTCACTATGGCTACACCTTC. It codes for CASRSRTGHYGYTF.

J is TRBJ1-1 and V is TRBV21-1; the table gives TRBD1 as D, unverified against the DNA. TRBV21-1 is recorded as a pseudogene. This CDR3 spans 12 amino acids. Here the CDR3 DNA reads TGTGCCAGCAGCCCGACAGGGGGGAGGGCTTTCTTT. This sequence encodes CASSPTGGRAFF.

This clone was observed once. This chain connects TRBV6-6 to TRBJ1-1; D remains ambiguous. This CDR3 is 11 amino acids long. Germline V gene data show CDR1 as MNHNY and CDR2 as SVGAGI (reference sequence). V was clipped by 6 bases and J by 1 base, with 3 bases between them. CDR3 sequence: CASSRNTEAFF. CDR3 DNA: TGTGCCAGCAGCCGGAACACTGAAGCTTTCTTT.

CDR3 nucleotide sequence: TGTGCCAGCAGTCCAGGGATCCGAGGTCAGCAGTACTTC. The encoded protein is CASSPGIRGQQYF. This sequence joins TRBV12-3 or TRBV12-4 and TRBJ2-7; D possibly corresponds to TRBD1 (5 bases). The V and J ends lost 5 bases and 8 bases respectively, with 16 bases between them. This CDR3 region has 13 residues.

This clone appeared once. This chain joins TRBV30 and TRBJ1-2; D is perhaps TRBD1 (5 bases). The germline V and J ends were trimmed by 1 base and 7 bases, with 13 bases remaining between them. The CDR3 has 13 residues. Germline V gene data show CDR1 as GTSNPN and CDR2 as SVGIG (reference sequence). The CDR3: CAWSDQGGSGYTF. DNA for the CDR3: TGTGCCTGGAGTGATCAGGGTGGTAGTGGCTACACCTTC.

The chain is built from TRBV10-3 and TRBJ2-3, with D tentatively TRBD2 (6 bases). V was shortened by 5 bases and J by 2 bases, with 14 bases between the two germline ends. Germline assignment: CDR1 ENHRY and CDR2 SYGVKD. The CDR3 has 15 residues. CDR3 coding DNA: TGTGCCATCAGTAGAAATGCGGGGACCACAGATACGCAGTATTTT. Its translation is CAISRNAGTTDTQYF.

V usage is TRBV7-9 and J usage is TRBJ2-7; 10 bases fit TRBD1. Losses at the gene ends were 5 bases for V and 0 bases for J; bases not matched to a gene: 1. Germline-derived CDR1 and CDR2 are SEHNR and FQNEAQ (reference sequence). The CDR3 runs 14 residues. Here the CDR3 reads CASSGDRGSYEQYF. The CDR3 DNA reads TGTGCCAGCAGCGGGGACAGGGGCTCCTACGAGCAGTACTTC.

The rearrangement links TRBV7-8 to TRBJ2-3, with D hard to call. The CDR3 spans 14 residues. V was clipped by 2 bases and J by 0 bases, with 6 bases between them. Germline V CDR1 and CDR2: SGHVS, FQNEAQ. The CDR3 loop is CASSLRVSTDTQYF. As DNA, the CDR3 is TGTGCCAGCAGCTTACGAGTAAGCACAGATACGCAGTATTTT.

This clone was observed a handful of times. The chain is built from TRBV5-1 and TRBJ1-3; a weak D match, TRBD1 (6 bases). CDR3 length: 14 amino acids. Trimming cost V 2 bases and J 7 bases, with 13 bases left between them. CDR1 and CDR2 (germline): SGHRS, YFSETQ. This chain's CDR3 is CASSLGDTGNTIYF. The CDR3 bases are TGCGCCAGCAGCTTAGGAGACACAGGGAACACCATATATTTT.

The rearrangement joins TRBV2 to TRBJ2-5, with 8 bases lining up with TRBD2. With V trimmed by 6 bases and J by 3 bases, 15 bases remained unmatched. Germline CDR1 is SNHLY and CDR2 is FYNNEI. The CDR3 contains 17 residues. The CDR3 nucleotides are TGTGCCAGCAGGACCGGGACTAGAGACCGAAATAAAGAGACCCAGTACTTC. Protein: CASRTGTRDRNKETQYF.

The J gene is TRBJ1-1, the V gene TRBV5-5; possible D gene TRBD1, 5 bases. V was clipped by 2 bases and J by 1 base, with 9 bases between them. Germline loops: CDR1 SGHKS, CDR2 YYEKEE (reference sequence). This CDR3 has 14 amino acids. CDR3 loop: CASSFRQRNTEAFF. In nucleotides, the CDR3 is TGTGCCAGCAGCTTCCGACAGCGGAACACTGAAGCTTTCTTT.

This clone has just one count. The J gene is TRBJ1-2, the V gene TRBV3-1 (or the pseudogene TRBV3-2), with TRBD1 matching 8 bases. The V segment lost 4 bases and the J segment 8 bases; nucleotides outside the gene matches: 6. CDR3 size: 13 residues. Germline V lookup: CDR1 LGHDT, CDR2 YNNKEL (reference sequence). The CDR3 reads CASSPHRGGGYTF. CDR3 bases: TGTGCCAGCAGCCCTCACAGGGGGGGCGGCTACACCTTC.